What follows describes a single T cell receptor (beta chain). The data are from a study of patients and donors after allogeneic stem cell transplantation. TCRdb re-called the RT-PCR reads with MiXCR, one entry per CDR3 protein. The sample consists of about a million distinct CDR3 sequences, roughly 18% of them appearing once. The source material was blood, either unsorted or a sorted T cell fraction (not recorded which). This receptor was identified in a human donor who was either an allogeneic HSCT recipient or a stem cell or donor lymphocyte infusion donor (not recorded which). It is not recorded whose cells these are; they may come from a transplant donor.

CDR3 protein: CASSLGHLSNQPQHF. The CDR3 region has the DNA TGCGCCAGCAGCTTGGGACACCTTAGCAATCAGCCCCAGCATTTT. The V call is TRBV5-1, the J call TRBJ1-5; D gene uncertain. There are 15 residues in the CDR3. Trimming took off 0 bases at V and 0 bases at J, with 7 bases between the two ends. Germline V gene lookup returns CDR1 SGHRS and CDR2 YFSETQ.